A selection of T cell receptor beta chains follows, all from one sample in a study of T cell repertoires in cytomegalovirus infection. Each CDR3 protein is one row after TCRdb ran MiXCR on the reads. The sample carries roughly 230,000 distinct CDR3 sequences, roughly 6.5% recorded once. Sequencing was carried out using PBMCs. The source of these receptors is a human donor in good health (CMV status not recorded). Some clones in this sample may be carry-over from other donors' samples. Each CDR3 is given with its conserved first and last residue. The order of the fields is clone size, V gene, J gene, D gene, CDR3 DNA, CDR3 protein. A D gene is named only where the DNA matches it firmly. Size is omitted from some rows. Given values are once, few, many or a class for expanded clones.

>many|TRBV18|TRBJ2-3|-
TGTGCCAGCTCAATCCGCGCGGGTAAAGATACGCAGTATTTT
CASSIRAGKDTQYF
>many|TRBV20-1|TRBJ1-3|-
TGCAGTGCCCGGGACGGAGTAACTGGAAACACCATATATTTT
CSARDGVTGNTIYF
>few|TRBV20-1|TRBJ2-7|TRBD1
TGCAGTGCTAGAAACCGGGACAGGGACTACGAGCAGTACTTC
CSARNRDRDYEQYF
>many|TRBV28|TRBJ1-2|TRBD1
TGTGCCAGCAGGGGACAGGGAATGTATTATGGCTACACCTTC
CASRGQGMYYGYTF
>-|TRBV6-1|TRBJ2-1|-
TGTGCCAGCAGTCCCCGTATAGCGAAGTACAATGAGCAGTTCTTC
CASSPRIAKYNEQFF
>many|TRBV6-2/TRBV6-3|TRBJ2-2|TRBD2
TGTGCCAGCAGTCACCGATTACGGACTAGCGGGAAGAACACCGGGGAGCTGTTTTTT
CASSHRLRTSGKNTGELFF
>many|TRBV6-2/TRBV6-3|TRBJ2-5|-
TGTGCCAGCAGTTACTCGACAGGCTGGAGGGAGACCCAGTACTTC
CASSYSTGWRETQYF
>few|TRBV19|TRBJ1-3|-
TGTGCCAGTATGGGGGGGGCGCGAAGAAACACCATATATTTT
CASMGGARRNTIYF
>many|TRBV4-3|TRBJ1-1|-
TGCGCCAGCAGCCAAGTACTAGGGAACACTGAAGCTTTCTTT
CASSQVLGNTEAFF
>many|TRBV15|TRBJ2-1|-
TGTGCCACCAGCAGTTGGGGGGACGGGAGCTCCTACAATGAGCAGTTCTTC
CATSSWGDGSSYNEQFF
>-|TRBV7-8|TRBJ1-5|-
TGTGACAGCAGCTCAGACATCGGGCAGCCCCAGCATTTT
CDSSSDIGQPQHF
>few|TRBV28|TRBJ1-2|TRBD1
TGTGCCAGCAGTTCACAGGGGGCCTATGGCTACACCTTC
CASSSQGAYGYTF
>many|TRBV19|TRBJ2-1|TRBD1
TGTGCCAGTAGTATAGATTTGCCGGGACAGGGAGATGAGCAGTTCTTC
CASSIDLPGQGDEQFF
>many|TRBV20-1|TRBJ1-2|-
TGCAGTGCTAGAGGGGAGGGTGGCTACACCTTC
CSARGEGGYTF
>many|TRBV19|TRBJ2-3|-
TGTGCCAGTAGTATCGGTCAGCTACTCACAGATACGCAGTATTTT
CASSIGQLLTDTQYF
>-|TRBV30|TRBJ1-2|-
TGTGCCTGGAGTATATTGGGGGCTCGGGGCTACACCTTC
CAWSILGARGYTF
>many|TRBV13|TRBJ2-7|-
TGTGCCAGCAGCCCAAGGGCTTTCTCCTACGAGCAGTACTTC
CASSPRAFSYEQYF
>many|TRBV6-2/TRBV6-3|TRBJ1-1|-
TGTGCCAGCAGTTACCGGGGCCAGAACACTGAAGCTTTCTTT
CASSYRGQNTEAFF
>many|TRBV25-1|TRBJ2-7|-
TGTGCCAGCAGTGGGAGGGGGCTCGGAGCCTACGAGCAGTACTTC
CASSGRGLGAYEQYF
>many|TRBV20-1|TRBJ2-4|TRBD1
TGCAGTGCTGCTGCCGGGACAGGGGATGGGATTCAGTACTTC
CSAAAGTGDGIQYF
>many|TRBV7-2|TRBJ2-7|TRBD1
TGTGCCAGCAGCTTAGTACAGGGGACAGGGGTATTTGAGCAGTACTTC
CASSLVQGTGVFEQYF
>many|TRBV6-2/TRBV6-3|TRBJ2-1|-
TGTGCCAGCAGCCAAACACCGGGGAGAGGAAATGAGCAGTTCTTC
CASSQTPGRGNEQFF
>many|TRBV7-6|TRBJ2-5|TRBD1
TGTGCCAGCAGCTTAGCGATGGGACAGGTCTTGGAGACCCAGTACTTC
CASSLAMGQVLETQYF
>-|TRBV20-1|TRBJ2-7|-
TGCAGTGCTTGGGTACCGAGCTCCTACGAGCAGTACTTC
CSAWVPSSYEQYF
>many|TRBV5-5|TRBJ1-5|-
TGTGCCAGCAGCTTGGCCGATCCTGGGGCCCCCCAGCCCCAGCATTTT
CASSLADPGAPQPQHF
>many|TRBV7-2|TRBJ1-2|-
TGTGCCAGCAGTACAGGGTTTCTCTATGGCTACACCTTC
CASSTGFLYGYTF
>many|TRBV4-2|TRBJ1-5|-
TGTGCCAGCAGCCATGGCGGTCAGCCCCAGCATTTT
CASSHGGQPQHF
>many|TRBV6-2/TRBV6-3|TRBJ1-1|-
TGTGCCAGCAGCCCCGGTGGGGCGCGAAGGAACACTGAAGCTTTCTTT
CASSPGGARRNTEAFF
>many|TRBV2|TRBJ2-7|TRBD2
TGTGCCAGCAGTGAAACCGGACTAGCGGACTACGAGCAGTACTTC
CASSETGLADYEQYF
>many|TRBV6-5|TRBJ1-6|TRBD1
TGTGCCAGCAGTTACGGGCTAGCCGGGACAGGGGCTTCACCCCTCCACTTT
CASSYGLAGTGASPLHF
>many|TRBV2|TRBJ2-7|-
TGTGCCAGCAGTGAAATGGCAATAAAGGCCGAGCAGTACTTC
CASSEMAIKAEQYF
>many|TRBV7-2|TRBJ2-4|-
TGTGCCAGCAGCCCCATCGTCCGGTCGGGCAAAAACATTCAGTACTTC
CASSPIVRSGKNIQYF
>many|TRBV6-5|TRBJ1-1|TRBD1
TGTGCCAGCAGGTGGGACAGGGGGATAGCTGAAGCTTTCTTT
CASRWDRGIAEAFF
>medium-sized|TRBV7-2|TRBJ1-2|TRBD1
TGTGCCAGCAGCTTCGGGACAGACAGTAACTATGGCTACACCTTC
CASSFGTDSNYGYTF
>few|TRBV7-3|TRBJ2-1|TRBD2
TGTGCCAGCAGCACAAGCGGGACCTCCGGCAATGAGCAGTTCTTC
CASSTSGTSGNEQFF
>many|TRBV7-8|TRBJ2-7|-
TGTGCCAGCAGCTCGGTCTACGAGCAGTACTTC
CASSSVYEQYF
>many|TRBV6-2/TRBV6-3|TRBJ2-5|-
TGTGCCAGCAGTTACCCCGAAGAGACCCAGTACTTC
CASSYPEETQYF
>-|TRBV14|TRBJ1-1|-
TGTGCCAGCAGCCAAGATCGGGGGGAAGCTTTCTTT
CASSQDRGEAFF
>many|TRBV7-9|TRBJ1-5|TRBD1
TGTGCCAGCAGCCCGGGACAGACGTACAATCAGCCCCAGCATTTT
CASSPGQTYNQPQHF
>many|TRBV5-1|TRBJ1-2|-
TGCGCCAGCAGCTTGGATGTCAACAACCGTGGCTACACCTTC
CASSLDVNNRGYTF
>many|TRBV12-3/TRBV12-4|TRBJ2-4|-
TGTGCCAGCAGCGTTTCCGCCAAAAACATTCAGTACTTC
CASSVSAKNIQYF
>many|TRBV24-1|TRBJ1-1|-
TGTGCCACCAGTCCCAGGGGAAGCACTGAAGCTTTCTTT
CATSPRGSTEAFF
>few|TRBV20-1|TRBJ2-1|TRBD2
TGCAGTGCTACCGTTAGCGGGGCCCCCAATGAGCAGTTCTTC
CSATVSGAPNEQFF
>many|TRBV7-2|TRBJ1-3|-
TGTGCCAGCAGCGCGACAACTGGATCTGGAAACACCATATATTTT
CASSATTGSGNTIYF
>many|TRBV7-6|TRBJ2-1|-
TGTGCCAGCAGCACAACCGGACTTACCTACAATGAGCAGTTCTTC
CASSTTGLTYNEQFF
>few|TRBV20-1|TRBJ1-2|TRBD1
TGCAGTGCTAGAGATAGGGGGCAGATTGGCTACACCTTC
CSARDRGQIGYTF
>many|TRBV7-2|TRBJ2-5|-
TGTGCCAGCAGCTTACAGAATCGGGTTCAAGAGACCCAGTACTTC
CASSLQNRVQETQYF
>many|TRBV7-2|TRBJ2-1|TRBD1
TGTGCCAGCAGCTTAAGGACAGGGTACGATGAGCAGTTCTTC
CASSLRTGYDEQFF
>many|TRBV28|TRBJ2-3|-
TGTGCCAGCAGTTCACCAGGGGCCATCACAGATACGCAGTATTTT
CASSSPGAITDTQYF
>many|TRBV12-3/TRBV12-4|TRBJ2-2|TRBD1
TGTGCCAGCAGTTCGACAGGGGGACCGAACACCGGGGAGCTGTTTTTT
CASSSTGGPNTGELFF
>many|TRBV6-2/TRBV6-3|TRBJ1-6|-
TGTGCCAGCAGAAAATACAGGTCTACGGCTTCACCCCTCCACTTT
CASRKYRSTASPLHF
>many|TRBV29-1|TRBJ2-3|TRBD2
TGCAGCGTTGAAGCGCCCTCAGCGGGGGGGCCAGATACGCAGTATTTT
CSVEAPSAGGPDTQYF
>-|TRBV7-2|TRBJ1-4|-
TGTGCCAGCAGCTTATCCCAGACCGCAACTAATGAAAAACTGTTTTTT
CASSLSQTATNEKLFF